The source of this TCR beta chain is a study of cytomegalovirus exposure and HLA in healthy donors. Notes on the study in general: The availability of immune exposure information extended only to CMV serostatus.

This CDR3 is 14 amino acids long. CDR1 is SGHDT, CDR2 YYEEEE, per germline. V shed 5 bases and J 4 bases; nucleotides not matched to a gene: 8. PCR primers comprised 60 Vbeta and 13 Jbeta primers. Some clones are missing from TCRdb's copy, which holds only in-frame ones; the method was immunoSEQ multiplex PCR. This table has some 160,000 clones, approximately 88% appearing once. Worth noting for this clone: Its cognate antigen is unknown.

Sequencing used PBMCs. This chain uses TRBV5-6 with TRBJ1-2, with 7 nucleotides matching TRBD1. The TCR was taken from a young woman in good health and CMV-seronegative. In DNA form, the CDR3 reads TGTGCCAGCAGTTATACAGGGGTCGGCTATGGCTACACCTTC. Its translation is CASSYTGVGYGYTF. Supplemented by reference TRBV5-6 and TRBJ1-2, the full variable domain reads DAGVTQSPTHLIKTRGQQVTLRCSPKSGHDTVSWYQQALGQGPQFIFQYYEEEERQRGNFPDRFSGHQFPNYSSELNVNALLLGDSALYLCASSYTGVGYGYTFGSGTRLTVV.